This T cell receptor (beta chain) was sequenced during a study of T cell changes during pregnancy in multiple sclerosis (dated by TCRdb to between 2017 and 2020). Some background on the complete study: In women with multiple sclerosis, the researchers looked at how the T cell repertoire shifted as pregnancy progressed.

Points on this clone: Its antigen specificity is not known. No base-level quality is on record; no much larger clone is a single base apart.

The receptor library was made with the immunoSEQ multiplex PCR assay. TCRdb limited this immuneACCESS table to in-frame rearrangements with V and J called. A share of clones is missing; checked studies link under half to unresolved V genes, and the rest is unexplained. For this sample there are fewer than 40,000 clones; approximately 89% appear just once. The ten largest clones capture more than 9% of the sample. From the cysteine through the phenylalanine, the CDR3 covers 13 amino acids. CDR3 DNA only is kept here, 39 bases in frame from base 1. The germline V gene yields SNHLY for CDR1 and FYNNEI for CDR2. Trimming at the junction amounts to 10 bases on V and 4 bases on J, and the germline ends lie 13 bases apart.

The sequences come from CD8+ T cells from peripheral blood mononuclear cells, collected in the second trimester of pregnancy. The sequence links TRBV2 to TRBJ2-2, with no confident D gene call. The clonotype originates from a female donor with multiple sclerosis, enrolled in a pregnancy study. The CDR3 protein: CATRSSVTGELFF. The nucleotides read TGTGCCACCCGATCCTCGGTCACCGGGGAGCTGTTTTTT.